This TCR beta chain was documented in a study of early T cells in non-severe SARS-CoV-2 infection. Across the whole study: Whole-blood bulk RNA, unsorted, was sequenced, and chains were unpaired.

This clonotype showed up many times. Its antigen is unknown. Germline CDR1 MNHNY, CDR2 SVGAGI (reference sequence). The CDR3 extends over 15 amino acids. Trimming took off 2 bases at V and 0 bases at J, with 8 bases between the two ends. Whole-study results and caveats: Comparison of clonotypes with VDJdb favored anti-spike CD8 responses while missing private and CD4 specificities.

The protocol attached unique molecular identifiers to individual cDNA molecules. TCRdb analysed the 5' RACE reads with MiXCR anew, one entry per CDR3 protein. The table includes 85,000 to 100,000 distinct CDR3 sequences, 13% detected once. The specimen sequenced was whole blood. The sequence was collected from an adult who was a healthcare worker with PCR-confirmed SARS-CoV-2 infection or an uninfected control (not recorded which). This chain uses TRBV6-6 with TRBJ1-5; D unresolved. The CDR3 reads CASSYPRDSNQPQHF. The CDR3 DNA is TGTGCCAGCAGTTACCCGAGGGATAGCAATCAGCCCCAGCATTTT.